Shown below are 8 T cell receptor beta chains from a single sample sequenced in a study of chemoradiotherapy in HPV16-positive cancers. TCRdb's table, derived via immunoSEQ multiplex PCR, lists solely in-frame clones and lacks some. The sample carries about 35,000 clones, roughly 90% recorded once. The sequenced sample was blood, obtained from a patient who underwent chemoradiotherapy. These receptor sequences come from a human donor with HPV-associated anogenital cancer.

The chain recombines TRBV6-1 with TRBJ1-1; D may be TRBD1 (5 bases). The CDR3 is made up of 13 amino acids. From germline, CDR1 is MNHNS and CDR2 SASEGT. The ends were cut back, 7 bases at V and 2 bases at J, with 11 bases in the middle. This CDR3 is CASTQQENTEAFF. The CDR3, as DNA: TGTGCCAGCACCCAACAGGAAAACACTGAAGCTTTCTTT.

V and J are TRBV7-2 and TRBJ2-3; D is uncertain. Trimming took off 0 bases at V and 1 base at J, with 11 bases between the two ends. From germline, CDR1 is SGHTA and CDR2 FQGNSA. There are 16 residues in the CDR3. CDR3 sequence reads: CASSLAPYGGTDTQYF. The CDR3 DNA is TGTGCCAGCAGCTTAGCCCCTTATGGGGGCACAGATACGCAGTATTTT.

The chain joins TRBV5-1 to TRBJ1-1; the D is unclear. The V gene's germline CDR1 is SGHRS and CDR2 YFSETQ. CDR3 length: 15 residues. The V gene lost 0 bases and the J gene lost 4 bases, with 13 bases spanning the gap. The CDR3 DNA sequence: TGCGCCAGCAGCTTGGGATGGGGAGAGGGCACTGAAGCTTTCTTT. Amino acids: CASSLGWGEGTEAFF.

The chain uses TRBV30 and TRBJ1-2; 10 bases agree with TRBD1. V lost 2 bases, J lost 4 bases, and 4 bases stayed unmatched. CDR3 length: 14 amino acids. Germline CDR1 reads GTSNPN; CDR2 reads SVGIG (reference sequence). The CDR3 nucleotides are TGTGCCTGGAGTCCCGACAGGGGGCCCTATGGCTACACCTTC. Its protein is CAWSPDRGPYGYTF.

This chain uses TRBV5-6 with TRBJ1-5; D gene uncertain. The ends were cut back, 4 bases at V and 6 bases at J, with 8 bases in the middle. Germline CDR1 and CDR2: SGHDT and YYEEEE. The CDR3 contains 12 residues. As DNA, the CDR3 is TGTGCCAGCAGCCTAGGCGCTCAGCCCCAGCATTTT. Protein product: CASSLGAQPQHF.

The chain joins TRBV6-5 to TRBJ1-1, with unresolved D. Trimming stripped 2 bases from V and 7 bases from J, with 5 bases between. CDR3 length equals 11 residues. Per germline, CDR1 MNHEY and CDR2 SVGAGI. In DNA, the CDR3 is TGTGCCAGCAGTTACGTGGGTGAAGCTTTCTTT. Encoded protein: CASSYVGEAFF.

As DNA, the CDR3 is TGTGCCAGCAGATGGGACAGGGGCGCCACTGAAGCTTTCTTT. Its translation: CASRWDRGATEAFF. This chain uses TRBV5-6 with TRBJ1-1, with 10 bases that match TRBD1. Trimming cost V 5 bases and J 4 bases; bases outside gene matches: 5. In germline, CDR1 is SGHDT, CDR2 YYEEEE. The CDR3 loop spans 14 amino acids.

The V gene is TRBV19, the J gene TRBJ1-1, with a possible D match to TRBD1 (6 bases). Germline V gene lookup returns CDR1 LNHDA and CDR2 SQIVND (reference sequence). The CDR3 is 12 amino acids. V was cut by 6 bases and J by 5 bases, with 10 bases left in between. CDR3 in amino acids: CASRTGWTEAFF. CDR3 sequence (DNA): TGTGCCAGTAGGACAGGTTGGACTGAAGCTTTCTTT. Variable domain in full (rest from reference TRBV19 and TRBJ1-1): DGGITQSPKYLFRKEGQNVTLSCEQNLNHDAMYWYRQDPGQGLRLIYYSQIVNDFQKGDIAEGYSVSREKKESFPLTVTSAQKNPTAFYLCASRTGWTEAFFGQGTRLTVV.